This TCR beta chain is from a study of T cells in Graves' hyperthyroidism and ophthalmopathy. Overall study findings and caveats: In blood, most of the thyroid clonotypes expanded above 0.001 were also present.

A note on this clonotype: As yet, its antigen is unknown.

Germline V gene data show CDR1 as SNHLY and CDR2 as FYNNEI. V lost 4 bases and J lost 4, with 6 bases in between. CDR3 length: 12 amino acids. Template material for amplifying TCR beta CDR3 regions consisted of RNA transcripts. First-round RT-PCR with HTBI primers amplified the TCR CDR3 region. Via MiXCR, TCRdb re-called the multiplex PCR reads, giving one row per CDR3 protein. The sample shows 400,000 or so distinct CDR3 sequences, roughly 15% of them seen only once. The chain has TRBV2 and TRBJ2-3; D ambiguous. This receptor was identified in a woman in her 30s with Graves' ophthalmopathy. The source material was blood. The CDR3 loop is CASSVSADTQYF. In DNA, the CDR3 is TGTGCCAGCAGTGTCTCGGCAGATACGCAGTATTTT.